This T cell receptor beta chain was identified in a study of T-cell memory formation after mild COVID-19. The CDR3 is 13 residues long. V lost 6 bases and J lost 2, with 11 bases in between. The germline CDR1 and CDR2 sequences are LGHNA and YSLEER. This clonotype was seen ten or more times. Its cognate antigen is unknown. TCRdb reprocessed the 5' RACE reads with MiXCR, giving one entry per CDR3 protein. The sample carries 400,000 to 500,000 distinct CDR3 sequences, about a sixth recorded once. Study-level points and caveats: Clones contracting day 15 to 85 were balanced CD4/CD8; later expanders leaned CD4+.

Sequenced material: PBMCs or a T cell subset sorted from them (not recorded which). This sequence originates from a man aged 18 to 35 who had mild COVID-19 (a few samples of this study predate the infection). Cell type and time point are not known. This chain uses TRBV4-3 with TRBJ2-7; tentatively, D is TRBD1 (5 bases). Here the CDR3 DNA reads TGCGCCAGCAGTCGAGACAGAGCCTACGAGCAGTACTTC. This sequence encodes CASSRDRAYEQYF.